This TCR beta chain comes out of a study of cytomegalovirus exposure and HLA in healthy donors (dated by TCRdb to the late 2010s). In the study overall: An earlier analysis of more than 550 of the donors reported under 300 Gb of sequence data and around 100 million unique TCR beta sequences obtained from 180 million or so T cells. An early release covering more than 500 HLA-typed donors comprised roughly 300 gigabases of sequencing data and some 79 million unique TCR sequences. Of the roughly 420 genotyped donors, 65% to 90% were placed in the genetic ancestry cluster associated with self-reported Caucasian donors. The study was designed to test whether signatures of past pathogen exposure could be identified by cataloging public T cell receptors. The study profiled the T cell repertoires of under 850 subjects by immunosequencing and related them to cytomegalovirus serostatus. Besides the first cohort of around 700 subjects, a separate validation cohort made up of about 120 different subjects was used. High-throughput TCR immunosequencing, statistical association of individual TCRs with disease status, and machine learning were combined to predict cytomegalovirus infection status. A later analysis re-examined previously published TCR beta repertoires from 500 to 700 donors and added high-resolution HLA genotyping to investigate patterns of TCR occurrence. Rather than drawing on any new phenotypic data, the later analysis identified candidate immune exposures from TCR beta sequences and the way those sequences occurred across donors. An earlier analysis of roughly 600 of the donors used high-throughput TCR beta sequencing to judge whether each TCR beta V gene segment behaved as functional or pseudogenic. Donor age, sex, ethnicity and CMV serostatus were collected together with the repertoire data. A later genetic analysis took genome-wide SNP genotypes for about 65% of the 666 donors and used that subset as a discovery cohort. All discovery cohort repertoires had been generated using a single sequencing platform. HLA typing included class I and class II loci at four-digit resolution. Typing coverage differed by locus: A, B, C, DRB1 and DQB1 were typed in about 620-630 donors, DQA1 in roughly 510, DPA1 in approximately 610, and DPB1 in approximately 450. Because of strong linkage in the cohort, 4 to 6 DR-DQ haplotypes were treated as single units for association and clustering. Among a few hundred genotyped donors of the cohort, an average of around 240,000 unique TCR beta nucleotide sequences were sequenced per donor, approximately 20% of them non-productive.

Sequences SGHTA (CDR1) and FQGNSA (CDR2) are obtained from the germline V gene. The junction shows trimming of 5 bases on V and 5 bases on J, plus 13 bases between the germline ends. Reading from cysteine to phenylalanine, the CDR3 counts 14 amino acids. Only the CDR3 region is kept as DNA, spanning 42 bases read in frame from base 1. Libraries were constructed by the immunoSEQ multiplex PCR assay. For the multiplex PCR, a mixture combining 60 forward primers for TCR Vbeta segments and 13 reverse primers for TCR Jbeta segments was used. A multiplex PCR assay on genomic DNA amplified the CDR3 region of rearranged TCR beta genes. The amplified TCR beta libraries were sequenced on the Illumina HiSeq System as 87-base-pair reads. On the authors' methods: Across the 700 or so repertoires, a later analysis counted some 81 million unique TCR beta chains, around 11 million of which were shared by at least two donors. Raw reads were error-corrected and collapsed into unique sequences with a nearest-neighbor algorithm that merged closely related sequences to remove PCR and sequencing errors. V, D and J gene segments were assigned by aligning CDR3 sequences to IMGT reference sequences. Each retained sequence needed at least a six-nucleotide match to both a V gene segment and a J gene segment. A rearrangement was called productive if the CDR3 had no stop codons and remained in frame with V and J, and every other rearrangement was called non-productive. Following IMGT convention, CDR3 was defined as the stretch from the second conserved V-encoded cysteine up to the conserved J-encoded phenylalanine. The earlier analysis of some 580 of the donors excluded any sequence lacking an unambiguous match to a single V gene segment. An earlier analysis of several hundred of the donors classified V segments as functional when productive rearrangements were above 56.7% and as segregating when the standard deviation between donors was above 5%. A statistical classification framework was built for diagnosing cytomegalovirus status from the catalog of TCR beta chain sequences. A later analysis assigned V and J genes by comparing TCR nucleotide sequences with IMGT/GENE-DB human TR gene sequences. A later analysis assigned CDR3 sequences and most-parsimonious VDJ recombination scenarios with the TCRdist pipeline. In a later analysis, each TCR beta chain was defined by its CDR3 amino acid sequence together with its V-gene family, and reads lacking a unique V-gene family were excluded. In a later analysis, approximately 640 highly shared, low-generation-probability nucleotide sequences were removed to address suspected cross-contamination and a sequencing artifact. For each public chain, a later analysis derived a clonal expansion index from normalized ranks of inferred template counts within each repertoire. In a later analysis, generation probabilities were computed with a VDJ recombination model fitted to out-of-frame rearrangements, and the resulting probabilities were checked against IGoR. In a later analysis, TCR-TCR, TCR-HLA and TCR-CMV co-occurrence was scored with hypergeometric tests, and a repertoire-size bias correction was applied to TCR pairs. A later analysis estimated false discovery rates by permuting HLA or CMV assignments 20 times. A later analysis grouped co-occurring TCRs with DBSCAN, adding TCRdist sequence similarity when clustering within HLA-allele-positive subsets. For co-occurrence clustering, repertoires with fewer than 30,000 or more than 120,000 public chains were excluded, along with roughly 5 repertoires with anomalous nucleotide sharing. TCRdb limited this immuneACCESS table to in-frame rearrangements with V and J called. A share of clones is missing; checked studies link under half to unresolved V genes, and the rest is unexplained. Clonal size and the V and J genes are those of that table, whereas D and trimming came from the DNA. The sample includes some 170,000 clones, with about 79% observed a single time. The top ten hold 5% to 8% of the sample.

About this clone itself: Its antigen is still unknown. No base qualities exist here, and no much larger clone lies one base off it.

The cohort comprised under 700 healthy bone marrow donors. Cohort members were all nominally healthy when sampled, although unrecorded immune exposures were likely present. The donor was CMV seropositive and belonged to the group of 250 to 300 seropositive cohort members. Every donor gave a peripheral blood sample, and the peripheral blood mononuclear cells from that sample were used for TCR beta sequencing. Genomic DNA was extracted from the blood cell samples with the Qiagen DNeasy Blood Extraction Kit. The paper's findings and limits, for the study overall: In this cohort, only TCR beta chains were sequenced, and detectable features were limited by the absence of alpha or paired-chain data. In a later analysis, HLA-associated TCR beta chains showed more clonal expansion and lower generation probabilities than non-associated chains that were equally common. In a later analysis, TCR association rates were found to vary across HLA loci, with the most associated TCRs seen for DRB1 alleles and the fewest for HLA-C alleles. When HLA alleles, especially DR and DQ, strongly co-occurred, TCR associations were difficult to assign to individual alleles. According to a later genetic analysis, donors in an Asian-associated ancestry cluster had fewer N-insertions in productive TCRs than the roughly 700-donor mean. Because HLA typing was unavailable for some donors at each locus, only the typed subset was used in association tests. Sequencing depth was assumed to be roughly uniform across donors in the presence/absence analyses, though that assumption may not hold. A total of 150 to 200 TCR beta chains were listed by the study as associated with cytomegalovirus. Linkage disequilibrium might explain the correlated functional status among segregating V segments, but an unknown experimental factor could not be excluded. The classifier was reported to diagnose cytomegalovirus status with high specificity and sensitivity in both the original and validation cohorts. According to the authors, the approach could potentially be generalized to other disease states and immunological phenotypes. A further reported finding was that TCR beta sequences accurately predicted the HLA-A and HLA-B alleles for most subjects in the first cohort. The 87-base-pair reads could not distinguish some IMGT-functional V segments, including TRBV6-2 and TRBV6-3, so those segments were excluded. Broadly in line with IMGT annotations, most TCR beta V segments showed up in productive rearrangements about 87% or about 30% of the time in an earlier analysis of several hundred of the donors. A group of highly shared sequence variants was considered likely to be a technical artifact of the sequencing pipeline. A later analysis reported that several top co-occurrence clusters appeared linked to parvovirus B19, influenza, CMV and Epstein-Barr virus. Because counts were too low, fewer than 20 rarely observed V segments, including chromosome 9 orphons, were excluded from the earlier analysis of roughly 580 of the donors. For the cohort, immune exposure information was limited to CMV serostatus. A later analysis found that most CMV-associated TCR beta chains appeared HLA-restricted, with HLA associations seemingly driven largely by CMV exposure. A few of the identified cytomegalovirus-associated TCR beta chains were confirmed in vitro to be specific for cytomegalovirus antigens. An association between a missense DCLRE1C variant and V-gene and J-gene trimming of TCR beta chains was found in a later genetic analysis and replicated in an independent cohort. Specific HLA alleles were associated with 15,000 to 20,000 TCR beta sequences at a false discovery rate of 0.05 in a later analysis. Most TCR sequences were observed very rarely across donors, whereas some public TCRs were present in many individuals.

The chain joins TRBV7-2 to TRBJ2-1; the D gene is perhaps TRBD2, from 5 matching bases. The clonotype originates from a man between 35 and 55 years old in good health and CMV-seropositive. Sequencing was carried out using PBMCs. The nucleotide sequence is TGTGCCAGCAGCCCGACTGTAGCGAACAATGAGCAGTTCTTC. It specifies CASSPTVANNEQFF.